At least ten counts were recorded for the clone carrying this TCR beta chain. Its specificity is unknown. Donor samples were obtained from healthy Caucasian individuals from Russia, aged roughly 6 to 90. A second PCR, run for 7 to 11 cycles, used a sample-barcoded 5' primer plus a J-beta primer mix. MiXCR, applied by TCRdb to the 5' RACE reads, yields one record per CDR3 protein. The table records around 1,700,000 distinct CDR3 sequences, approximately 30% of them present only once. The sample is drawn from a study of blood T cells in healthy people across ages. Study in general: When template switching was applied, about one barcoded beta molecule was captured per two T cells.

Study-level results: The percentage of naive T cells correlated strongly with TCR beta diversity. As age increased, TCR beta diversity per million T cells fell in a roughly linear fashion.

The sequencing sample was made of blood. The source is a woman aged 25 to 39 in good health.

The DNA of the CDR3 is TGTGCCAGCAGACCGAGTGGCGCGAGCTCCTACGAGCAGTACTTC. Translating gives CASRPSGASSYEQYF. This rearrangement joins TRBV27 to TRBJ2-7; D is uncertain. CDR1 MNHEY and CDR2 SMNVEV come from the germline V gene (reference sequence). The CDR3 totals 15 residues. V lost 6 bases to trimming and J lost 0 bases, with 15 bases between them.